The sequence of this T cell receptor beta chain was determined in a study of shared clonotypes between healthy human individuals. The table came from immunoSEQ multiplex PCR; TCRdb's copy has only in-frame clones and leaves some out. The sample holds 850,000 to 1,100,000 clones; 77% are singletons and the top ten take 0.89%. Germline V gene data show CDR1 as GTSNPN and CDR2 as SVGIG (reference sequence). The CDR3 contains 13 residues. Study findings and constraints: Few donors restricted represented genetic and exposure-history diversity.

In the case of this clone: The antigen is not known.

The sample consisted of memory CD4+ T cells from PBMCs. Subset specified: CD45RA-negative fraction. The chain joins TRBV30 to TRBJ2-5; 8 bases fit TRBD1. The DNA matches TRBJ2-7 better at its end, which makes the J call doubtful. This receptor was identified in a man aged 18 to 29 in good health. Some clones in this sample may be carry-over from other donors' samples. The CDR3 sequence: CAWTGQGIYEQYF. CDR3 nucleotide sequence: TGTGCCTGGACCGGACAGGGTATCTACGAGCAGTACTTC.